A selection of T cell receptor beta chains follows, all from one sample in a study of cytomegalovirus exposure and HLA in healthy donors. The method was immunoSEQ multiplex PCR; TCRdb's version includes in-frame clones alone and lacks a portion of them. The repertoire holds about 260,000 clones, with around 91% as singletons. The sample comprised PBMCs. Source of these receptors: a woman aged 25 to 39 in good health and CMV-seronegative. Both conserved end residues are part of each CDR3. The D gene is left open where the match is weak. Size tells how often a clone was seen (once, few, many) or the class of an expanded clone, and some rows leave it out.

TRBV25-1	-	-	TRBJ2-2	CASSVSGELFF	TGTGCCAGCAGTGTATCGGGGGAGCTGTTTTTT
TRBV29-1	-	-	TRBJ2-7	CSVEVREYEQYF	TGCAGCGTTGAAGTCAGGGAATACGAGCAGTACTTC
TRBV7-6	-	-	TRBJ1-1	CASSLGAGPGNTEAFF	TGTGCCAGCAGCTTAGGTGCAGGTCCAGGGAACACTGAAGCTTTCTTT
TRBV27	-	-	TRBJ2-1	CASRLSRGSYNEQFF	TGTGCCAGCAGGCTTAGCAGGGGCTCCTACAATGAGCAGTTCTTC
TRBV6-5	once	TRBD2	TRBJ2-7	CSSGGTYEQYF	TGTAGCAGCGGGGGGACCTACGAGCAGTACTTC
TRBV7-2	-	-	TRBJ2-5	CASSSEGVLGETQYF	TGTGCCAGCAGCTCGGAGGGAGTCCTGGGGGAGACCCAGTACTTC
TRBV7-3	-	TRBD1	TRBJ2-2	CASSTGTGTGELFF	TGTGCCAGCAGCACCGGGACAGGGACCGGGGAGCTGTTTTTT
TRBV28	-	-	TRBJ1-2	CASRGGRGNGYTF	TGTGCCAGCAGAGGGGGTCGGGGGAATGGCTACACCTTC
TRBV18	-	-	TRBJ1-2	CASSPETGPRNYGYTF	TGTGCCAGCTCACCAGAAACCGGGCCCCGTAACTATGGCTACACCTTC
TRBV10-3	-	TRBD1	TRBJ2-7	CAISESSGQARYEQYF	TGTGCCATCAGTGAGTCATCGGGACAGGCACGATACGAGCAGTACTTC
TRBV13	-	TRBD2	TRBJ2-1	CASSSPASGSYNEQFF	TGTGCCAGCAGCTCCCCAGCTAGCGGGAGCTACAATGAGCAGTTCTTC
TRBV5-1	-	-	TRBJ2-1	CASSLGGGRVYNEQFF	TGCGCCAGCAGCTTGGGCGGAGGGCGGGTCTACAATGAGCAGTTCTTC
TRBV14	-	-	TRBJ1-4	CASSHTGWGNEKLFF	TGTGCCAGCAGCCACACAGGGTGGGGGAATGAAAAACTGTTTTTT
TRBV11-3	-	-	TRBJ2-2	CASSLIRLAGELFF	TGTGCCAGCAGCTTAATTCGTCTAGCCGGGGAGCTGTTTTTT
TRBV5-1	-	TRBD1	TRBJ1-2	CASSLELGTAYGYTF	TGCGCCAGCAGCTTGGAACTCGGGACAGCTTATGGCTACACCTTC
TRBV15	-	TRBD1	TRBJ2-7	CATSSRQGYYEQYF	TGTGCCACCAGCAGTAGACAGGGGTACTACGAGCAGTACTTC
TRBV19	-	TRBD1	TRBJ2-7	CASSIGGQDSYEQYF	TGTGCCAGTAGTATCGGGGGACAGGACTCCTACGAGCAGTACTTC
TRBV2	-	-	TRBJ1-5	CASTPGSLSNQPQHF	TGTGCCAGCACCCCCGGATCCCTTAGCAATCAGCCCCAGCATTTT
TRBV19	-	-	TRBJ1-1	CASSIGGANTEAFF	TGTGCCAGTAGTATAGGGGGGGCCAACACTGAAGCTTTCTTT
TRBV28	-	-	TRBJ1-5	CASSFFGAQNQPQHF	TGTGCCAGCAGTTTTTTCGGGGCACAGAATCAGCCCCAGCATTTT
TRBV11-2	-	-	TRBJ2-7	CASSFGGSYEQYF	TGTGCCAGCAGCTTTGGGGGCTCCTACGAGCAGTACTTC
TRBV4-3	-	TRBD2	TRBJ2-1	CASSQGTSAEQFF	TGCGCCAGCAGCCAAGGGACTAGCGCAGAGCAGTTCTTC
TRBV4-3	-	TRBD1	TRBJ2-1	CASSQDIGQGASGQFF	TGCGCCAGCAGCCAAGATATTGGACAGGGGGCATCTGGGCAGTTCTTC
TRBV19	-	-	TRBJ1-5	CASSIGGFQPQHF	TGTGCCAGTAGTATAGGGGGCTTCCAGCCCCAGCATTTT
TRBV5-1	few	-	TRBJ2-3	CASSLKADTQYF	TGCGCCAGCAGCTTGAAGGCAGATACGCAGTATTTT
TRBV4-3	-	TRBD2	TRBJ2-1	CASSQDYAAGGPYNEQFF	TGCGCCAGCAGCCAAGATTATGCAGCGGGAGGGCCCTACAATGAGCAGTTCTTC
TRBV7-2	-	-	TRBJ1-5	CASSPGQGNQPQHF	TGTGCCAGCAGCCCCGGGCAGGGTAATCAGCCCCAGCATTTT
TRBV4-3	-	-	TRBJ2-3	CASSQDFGPSTDTQYF	TGCGCCAGCAGCCAAGATTTCGGACCTAGCACAGATACGCAGTATTTT
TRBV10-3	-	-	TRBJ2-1	CAISEFAGTSEQFF	TGTGCCATCAGTGAGTTTGCTGGGACCTCCGAGCAGTTCTTC
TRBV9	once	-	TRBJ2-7	CASSVGGGTYEQYF	TGTGCCAGCAGCGTAGGGGGAGGTACCTACGAGCAGTACTTC
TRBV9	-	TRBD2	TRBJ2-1	CASSVEGLAGGEQFF	TGTGCCAGCAGCGTAGAGGGACTAGCGGGAGGAGAGCAGTTCTTC
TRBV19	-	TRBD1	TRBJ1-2	CASRITGGASLGYTF	TGTGCCAGTAGGATCACAGGGGGCGCGAGTCTAGGCTACACCTTC
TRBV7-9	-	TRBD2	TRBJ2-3	CASSLAGLADTDTQYF	TGTGCCAGCAGCTTAGCCGGACTAGCGGACACAGATACGCAGTATTTT
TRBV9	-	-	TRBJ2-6	CASSVVGSGANVLTF	TGTGCCAGCAGCGTAGTCGGCTCTGGGGCCAACGTCCTGACTTTC
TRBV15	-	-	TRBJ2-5	CATSRDGRSSAQYF	TGTGCCACCAGCAGAGATGGGCGGTCCTCGGCCCAGTACTTC
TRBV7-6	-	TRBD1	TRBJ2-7	CASSLALETGGPFAYEQYF	TGTGCCAGCAGCTTAGCGCTGGAGACAGGGGGCCCTTTTGCCTACGAGCAGTACTTC
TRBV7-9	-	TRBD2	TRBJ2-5	CASSDIPSGQETQYF	TGTGCCAGCAGCGACATTCCTAGCGGCCAAGAGACCCAGTACTTC
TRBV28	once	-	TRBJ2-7	CASTDSGPSSYEQYF	TGTGCCAGCACCGATAGCGGTCCCTCTTCCTACGAGCAGTACTTC